This T cell receptor beta chain was captured in a study of blood T cell repertoires in COVID-19. Study-level information: Both acute and convalescent COVID-19 samples were obtained from the United States, Italy and Spain. Sample material is recorded as cDNA or gDNA derived from T cells, B-cell-depleted T cells, or PBMCs.

Methods used by the authors: Estimation of nucleated cell counts was performed using reference gene primer amplification. Using immunoSEQ multiplex PCR, the repertoire was profiled, and TCRdb retains in-frame clones only, with some absent. From that table come the V and J calls and clone size; the DNA was used to work out D and trimming. The sample yields 55,000 to 75,000 clones, over 70% seen once. Germline V gives CDR1 LGHNA, CDR2 YSLEER. The CDR3 extends over 16 amino acids. The J segment lost 9 bases and the V segment lost 3 bases, leaving 9 bases of the junction unmatched. The sequence came from a man aged 50-60 years with active COVID-19. Sequenced input: peripheral blood. V gene TRBV4-3 combines with J gene TRBJ2-1; 12 bases align to TRBD2. The CDR3 coding sequence is TGCGCCAGCAGCCAGGGGCCTAGCGGGAGGGGTGTTGAGCAGTTCTTC. This translates into CASSQGPSGRGVEQFF.